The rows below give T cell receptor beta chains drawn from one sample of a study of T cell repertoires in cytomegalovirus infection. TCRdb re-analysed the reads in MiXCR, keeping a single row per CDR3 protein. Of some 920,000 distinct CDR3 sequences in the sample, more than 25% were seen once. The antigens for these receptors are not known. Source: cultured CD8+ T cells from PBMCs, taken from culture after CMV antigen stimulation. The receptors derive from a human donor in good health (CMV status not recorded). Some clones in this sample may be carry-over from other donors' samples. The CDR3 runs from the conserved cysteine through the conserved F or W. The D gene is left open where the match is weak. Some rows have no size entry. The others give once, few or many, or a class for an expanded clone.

DNA: TGCAGTGCCAACCACAGGGGGATCCACAATGAGCAGTTCTTC
CDR3: CSANHRGIHNEQFF
J: TRBJ2-1
D: TRBD1
size: -
V: TRBV20-1
length: 14

DNA: TGTGCCAGCAGCTTACAGGAGTTAGCTAACTATGGCTACACCTTC
CDR3: CASSLQELANYGYTF
J: TRBJ1-2
D: -
size: -
V: TRBV7-9
length: 15

DNA: TGTGCCAGCAGTGATCCAATGAACACTGAAGCTTTCTTT
CDR3: CASSDPMNTEAFF
J: TRBJ1-1
D: -
size: -
V: TRBV2
length: 13

DNA: TGTGCCAGCAGTAGGTCGGGACTTGGCGAAAAACTGTTTTTT
CDR3: CASSRSGLGEKLFF
J: TRBJ1-4
D: -
size: once
V: TRBV27
length: 14

DNA: TGTGCCAGCAGCTTGTCCGCCGGGGGACAGTACCGTTGGGGCACTGAAGCTTTCTTT
CDR3: CASSLSAGGQYRWGTEAFF
J: TRBJ1-1
D: TRBD1
size: -
V: TRBV5-4
length: 19

DNA: TGTGCCAGCAGTTTCGAGGGGGGTGACAGGGACTTCCAAGAGACCCAGTACTTC
CDR3: CASSFEGGDRDFQETQYF
J: TRBJ2-5
D: -
size: -
V: TRBV12-3/TRBV12-4
length: 18

DNA: TGTGCCAGCAGCTTAGACATACGGGACACAGATACGCAGTATTTT
CDR3: CASSLDIRDTDTQYF
J: TRBJ2-3
D: -
size: once
V: TRBV7-8
length: 15

DNA: TGTGCCACCCCTCCACTAGCGGGGGGGACGAATGAGCAGTTCTTC
CDR3: CATPPLAGGTNEQFF
J: TRBJ2-1
D: TRBD2
size: -
V: TRBV2
length: 15

DNA: TGTGCCACCAGTGAATTATGGACAGGGATTCGAAATCAGCCCCAGCATTTT
CDR3: CATSELWTGIRNQPQHF
J: TRBJ1-5
D: TRBD1
size: -
V: TRBV24-1
length: 17

DNA: TGTGCCAGCAGCTCTGCCGGGACTAGCGTCGAGCAGTACTTC
CDR3: CASSSAGTSVEQYF
J: TRBJ2-7
D: TRBD2
size: few
V: TRBV7-6
length: 14

DNA: TGTGCCAGCAGCCACGGGGGGTATGAGCAGTTCTTC
CDR3: CASSHGGYEQFF
J: TRBJ2-1
D: TRBD2
size: few
V: TRBV11-2
length: 12

DNA: TGTGCCAGCAGCGAAGCCTATCGGGACAGGGCTAAATGGCAGTACTTC
CDR3: CASSEAYRDRAKWQYF
J: TRBJ2-7
D: TRBD1
size: few
V: TRBV5-5
length: 16

DNA: TGTGCCAGCAGCTTAGAAGGACTAGCGGTAAACGAGCAGTACTTC
CDR3: CASSLEGLAVNEQYF
J: TRBJ2-7
D: TRBD2
size: -
V: TRBV11-2
length: 15

DNA: TGTGCCAGCAGCCACAGGGCAGGGGAGACCCAGTACTTC
CDR3: CASSHRAGETQYF
J: TRBJ2-5
D: -
size: -
V: TRBV6-6
length: 13

DNA: TGTGCCAGCAGCTTAGAGGGGACGGTCTCCTACAATGAGCAGTTCTTC
CDR3: CASSLEGTVSYNEQFF
J: TRBJ2-1
D: -
size: many
V: TRBV7-2
length: 16

DNA: TGTGCCAGCAGTTTGGCAGGGCCGAAGTATAATTCACCCCTCCACTTT
CDR3: CASSLAGPKYNSPLHF
J: TRBJ1-6
D: -
size: -
V: TRBV27
length: 16

DNA: TGTGCCAGCAGCTCGGGACTAGCGGGGGCCCTCCCTAGCACAGATACGCAGTATTTT
CDR3: CASSSGLAGALPSTDTQYF
J: TRBJ2-3
D: TRBD2
size: -
V: TRBV7-6
length: 19

DNA: TGTGCCAACAGTTTAACGACAGGGACCTTGCATGAGCAGTTCTTC
CDR3: CANSLTTGTLHEQFF
J: TRBJ2-1
D: TRBD1
size: -
V: TRBV27
length: 15

DNA: TGCGCCAGCAGGGGGGGGTACTATGGCTACACCTTC
CDR3: CASRGGYYGYTF
J: TRBJ1-2
D: -
size: -
V: TRBV10-2
length: 12

DNA: TGTGCCAGCAGCCCGTCACGAGGGTATACCACGAACACTGAAGCTTTCTTT
CDR3: CASSPSRGYTTNTEAFF
J: TRBJ1-1
D: -
size: -
V: TRBV5-8
length: 17

DNA: TGTGCCAGCAGTCCTAGGCGGTACGAAGGGACCCAGTACTTC
CDR3: CASSPRRYEGTQYF
J: TRBJ2-5
D: -
size: few
V: TRBV12-3/TRBV12-4
length: 14

DNA: TGTGCCAGCAGTTTATCGGTAACTGGGGGTATGAACACTGAAGCTTTCTTT
CDR3: CASSLSVTGGMNTEAFF
J: TRBJ1-1
D: -
size: few
V: TRBV28
length: 17

DNA: TGTGCCAGCTGCTGGGGGCAAGGGGATACGCAGTATTTT
CDR3: CASCWGQGDTQYF
J: TRBJ2-3
D: -
size: many
V: TRBV7-3
length: 13

DNA: TGTGCCAGTAGTATGGGGCGGGAGCAGTTCTTC
CDR3: CASSMGREQFF
J: TRBJ2-1
D: -
size: few
V: TRBV19
length: 11

DNA: TGCGCCAGCAGCGCTCACTCGATTAGCACTGAAGCTTTCTTT
CDR3: CASSAHSISTEAFF
J: TRBJ1-1
D: -
size: -
V: TRBV4-1
length: 14

DNA: TGTGCCAGTAGTATAAGAGGGGAGTTTAAAAACATTCAGTACTTC
CDR3: CASSIRGEFKNIQYF
J: TRBJ2-4
D: -
size: few
V: TRBV19
length: 15

DNA: TGTGCCAGCTCCCCAGTGGCGACTAATTCACCCCTCCACTTT
CDR3: CASSPVATNSPLHF
J: TRBJ1-6
D: -
size: many
V: TRBV7-2
length: 14

DNA: TGTGCCACCAGTCAGGGGTATAATGGCAATGAGCAGTTCTTC
CDR3: CATSQGYNGNEQFF
J: TRBJ2-1
D: -
size: few
V: TRBV24-1
length: 14

DNA: TGCAGCGTTGAAGGGGGGGGGGTCTCTCCCTACGAGCAGTACTTC
CDR3: CSVEGGGVSPYEQYF
J: TRBJ2-7
D: TRBD2
size: -
V: TRBV29-1
length: 15